This entry describes one TCR beta chain. The sample belongs to a study of patients and donors after allogeneic stem cell transplantation. TCRdb re-analysed the RT-PCR reads in MiXCR, keeping a single row per CDR3 protein. The sample consists of roughly 960,000 distinct CDR3 sequences, about 20% of them appearing once. The CDR3 sequence is 16 residues long. Looked up from germline, CDR1 is SGHRS and CDR2 is YFSETQ. V dropped 3 bases and J dropped 1; count of bases not matched to a gene: 3. Sequenced: blood, either unsorted or a sorted T cell fraction (not recorded which). The chain uses TRBV5-1 and TRBJ2-2, with TRBD1 identical over 10 bases. This TCR derives from a human donor who was either an allogeneic HSCT recipient or a stem cell or donor lymphocyte infusion donor (not recorded which). It is not recorded whose cells these are; they may come from a transplant donor. CDR3 in amino acids: CASSWGDRGNTGELFF. CDR3 nucleotides: TGCGCCAGCAGCTGGGGGGACAGGGGGAACACCGGGGAGCTGTTTTTT.